This TCR beta chain emerged from a study of CXCR3-negative and CXCR3-positive naive CD8 T cells. Study observations and caveats: Diversity proved comparably high across both naive subsets and much lower in memory CD8+ cells. Researchers report that CXCR3-positive naive cells carry more hydrophobic TRB CDR3s than CXCR3-negative naive cells.

A remark on this clonotype: What it binds is unknown.

The TRB cDNA libraries were prepared by 5' RACE with UMI labels. Each CDR3 protein gets one entry in TCRdb, which reprocessed the 5' RACE reads and gives no DNA. Its clone listing holds over 100,000 distinct CDR3 sequences. Sequencing was carried out using naive CXCR3- CD8+ T cells from blood. Subset reported: CD45RO-CCR7+CD27+CD95- naive CD8+ T cells lacking CXCR3 (TNR3-). This receptor was obtained from a human donor in good health. Some clones in this sample may be carry-over from other donors' samples.

CDR3 region: CASSQYGLAGGREQETQYF. The J gene is TRBJ2-5, the V gene TRBV4-2; there is no DNA to check the TCRdb D call of TRBD2. CDR1 and CDR2 from the germline V gene are LGHNA and YNFKEQ. The CDR3 spans 19 residues.